This T cell receptor (beta chain) was sequenced in a study of blood T cell repertoires in COVID-19. Study details: Spain, Italy and the United States supplied samples that represented acute and convalescent COVID-19. In each case, the material was cDNA or gDNA derived from T cells, B-cell-depleted T cells, or PBMCs.

The CDR3 runs 18 residues. Unmatched junction bases numbered 13, after V lost 1 base and J lost 3 bases. The germline V gene has CDR1 LGHNA and CDR2 YSLEER. The authors' processing: By means of reference gene primer amplification, nucleated cell counts were estimated. The table came from immunoSEQ multiplex PCR; TCRdb's copy has only in-frame clones and leaves some out. Clone size and V and J calls were adopted from that table, with D and trimming inferred from the DNA. The table shows fewer than 45,000 clones, with 70% to 80% occurring only once. This chain connects TRBV4-3 to TRBJ1-2, with 8 bases aligning to TRBD1. Sequencing was done on a sample of peripheral blood. The TCR was taken from a man aged 55 to 70 with active COVID-19. CDR3 sequence reads: CASSQAERVRGQDYGYTF. CDR3 nucleotides: TGCGCCAGCAGCCAAGCCGAGCGGGTCAGGGGGCAGGACTATGGCTACACCTTC.